This note documents a single T cell receptor (beta chain) sequence. Per the authors' pipeline: Nucleated cell number was recorded as an estimate derived from reference gene primer amplification. Using immunoSEQ multiplex PCR, the repertoire was profiled, and TCRdb retains in-frame clones only, with some absent. V and J calls and clone size are given by that table; D and trimming were obtained from the DNA. The table lists more than 95,000 clones, more than 70% of them singletons. This specimen belongs to a study of blood T cell repertoires in COVID-19. Study background: Acute-phase and convalescent COVID-19 samples originated in the United States, Italy and Spain. From T cells, B-cell-depleted T cells, or PBMCs came the material, which was cDNA or gDNA.

The CDR3 contains 15 residues. V trimming: 10 bases; J trimming: 8 bases; junction bases outside the gene matches: 15. From germline, CDR1 is SGHTA and CDR2 FQGNSA. The chain employs TRBV7-2 and TRBJ2-3, with 10 nucleotides matching TRBD2. This TCR was recovered from a woman aged 60-75 years in a cohort sampled during active or convalescent COVID-19. Sequencing was performed on peripheral blood. CDR3 DNA sequence: TGTGCCACCACGCAATTAGCGGGGGGTTGGGGTACGCAGTATTTT. It yields the protein CATTQLAGGWGTQYF.